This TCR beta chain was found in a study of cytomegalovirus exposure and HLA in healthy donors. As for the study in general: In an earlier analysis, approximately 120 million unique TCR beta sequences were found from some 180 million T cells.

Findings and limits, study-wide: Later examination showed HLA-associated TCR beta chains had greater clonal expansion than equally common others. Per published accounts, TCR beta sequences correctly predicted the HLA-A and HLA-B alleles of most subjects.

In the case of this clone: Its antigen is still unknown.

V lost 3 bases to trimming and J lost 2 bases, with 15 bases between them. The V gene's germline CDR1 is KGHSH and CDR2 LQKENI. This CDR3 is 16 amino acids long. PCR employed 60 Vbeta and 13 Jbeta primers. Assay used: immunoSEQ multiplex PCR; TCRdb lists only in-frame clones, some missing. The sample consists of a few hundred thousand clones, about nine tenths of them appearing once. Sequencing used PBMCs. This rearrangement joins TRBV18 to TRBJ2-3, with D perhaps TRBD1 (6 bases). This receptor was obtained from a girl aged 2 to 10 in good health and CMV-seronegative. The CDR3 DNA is TGTGCCAGCTCACCTATTCCGGGACAAGCCACAGATACGCAGTATTTT. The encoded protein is CASSPIPGQATDTQYF.